This T cell receptor beta chain was observed in a study of vaccination and CD4 T cells after COVID-19 (dated by TCRdb to 2021 to 2024). Background on the whole study: In the convalescent cohort there were six males and four females, among whom were two Hispanic individuals, seven Caucasians, two Asians and one multiracial person. Each participant got two doses of either the Pfizer-BioNTech BNT162b2 vaccine (n=8) or the Moderna mRNA-1273 vaccine (n=2). Post-COVID blood samples were collected from convalescent patients a median of roughly 100 days after diagnosis, with a range of about 30 to 161 days. Post-vaccine blood samples were obtained a median of about 77 days after the second vaccine dose, with a range of about 14 to 241 days. For stimulating the cultures, overlapping spike peptide pools were used, derived from SARS-CoV-2 as well as from the common cold coronaviruses HCoV-NL63, HCoV-OC43 and HCoV-229E. Control cultures used a CEFX viral epitope pool as positive control, an HIV-1 Nef peptide pool as negative control, or no peptide. In 10 COVID-19 convalescent patients and a few infection-naive healthy vaccine recipients, the spike-specific CD4+ TCR repertoire before mRNA vaccination was compared with the repertoire after mRNA vaccination.

The treatment or condition label for this specimen denotes: approximately 9-day PBMC culture with coronavirus spike peptide pools or control peptides (ViraFEST assay). The ViraFEST assay was used in the study, in which antigen-specific T cells were expanded with peptide pools and expanded clonotypes were subsequently identified by TCR sequencing. Healthy vaccine recipients had no prior SARS-CoV-2 infection, confirmed by negative nucleocapsid antibody tests before and after vaccination. Each well held approximately 2 million PBMCs cultured in IMDM containing roughly 5.5% human AB serum and roughly 10 IU/ml IL-2, with about 10 ug/ml peptide pools added. Half of the culture medium was replaced with fresh IL-2-containing medium on days 3 and 7. Once the cells had been in culture for over nine days, the EasySep CD4+ T cell isolation kit was used to isolate CD4+ T cells by negative selection. Ficoll-Paque Plus gradient centrifugation was used to isolate PBMCs from whole blood, and the isolated PBMCs were then either used fresh or cryopreserved at -140C. Triplicate wells were generally used for each culture condition.

There are 13 amino acids in the CDR3, from cysteine to phenylalanine inclusive. The read is trimmed to its CDR3 DNA, 39 bases read in frame from base 1. The germline V gene (reference sequence) provides CDR1 MNHEY and CDR2 SMNVEV. A distance of 5 bases separates the germline ends of V and J, which lose 2 bases and 1 base respectively. About this clonotype itself: Its specific antigen is unknown. Per-base qualities were not stored, and no clone one base away is much larger.

What the authors observed across the whole study: Of the vaccine-specific clones found in convalescent patients, nearly all (304 of 307) were mono-reactive for SARS-CoV-2 spike instead of being cross-reactive with common cold coronaviruses. An increase in the median number of SARS-CoV-2-reactive clonotypes from some 20 after infection to about 39 after vaccination was observed, but the change was not found to be significant. In convalescent patients, a median around 90% of post-vaccine SARS-CoV-2-reactive clones were detected only after vaccination, and vaccine-specific priming was suggested by this finding. Only a relatively small number of convalescent patients were included in the study, and early timepoints following natural infection were not analyzed.

Library creation used PCR. TCR sequencing of DNA from cultured CD4+ T cells used the Oncomine TCR Beta short-read assay at the Johns Hopkins FTIC core. The QIAamp micro DNA kit was used to extract genomic DNA from the cultured CD4+ T cells. Oncomine TCR Beta libraries made from cultured CD4+ T cells were pooled using unique dual indexes and sequenced on an Illumina iSeq 100. As for the authors' bioinformatics: Non-productive sequences were removed, and CDR3s not starting with C, not ending with F or W, or shorter than 7 amino acids were discarded. The MANAFEST web application identified antigen-specific clonotypes by comparing peptide-stimulated wells against reference wells and other culture wells. To be called positive, a clone needed an FDR below 0.05, an odds ratio above 5, and a productive frequency above 0.1% in at least two of three replicate wells. A clonotype counted as cross-reactive if it showed significant expansion both in the SARS-CoV-2 spike wells and in at least one common cold coronavirus spike condition. CDR3 homology was assessed with Levenshtein distances (stringdist) and unrooted phylogenetic trees (ape) in R version 3.6.1. TCRdb reprocessed the public reads (quality trimming at Q25 with fastp, clone calling with MiXCR) and kept in-frame beta chains. CDR3 protein duplicates are merged, each entry listing the most common genes and DNA. These V and J calls derive from TCRdb rather than the authors' analysis. The sample table shows about 13,000 distinct CDR3 sequences, and 74% are seen once. The ten largest account for about 8.1% of the sample.

Recombination joined TRBV27 with TRBJ1-1, with the D gene not clear enough to name. The receptor was derived from a human donor who received a COVID-19 vaccine. The sample here was CD4+ T cells from blood, cultured in vitro, taken after SARS-CoV-2 vaccination. The bases are TGTGCCAGCAGTTTAACGGAGAACACTGAAGCTTTCTTT. Translated, this gives CASSLTENTEAFF.